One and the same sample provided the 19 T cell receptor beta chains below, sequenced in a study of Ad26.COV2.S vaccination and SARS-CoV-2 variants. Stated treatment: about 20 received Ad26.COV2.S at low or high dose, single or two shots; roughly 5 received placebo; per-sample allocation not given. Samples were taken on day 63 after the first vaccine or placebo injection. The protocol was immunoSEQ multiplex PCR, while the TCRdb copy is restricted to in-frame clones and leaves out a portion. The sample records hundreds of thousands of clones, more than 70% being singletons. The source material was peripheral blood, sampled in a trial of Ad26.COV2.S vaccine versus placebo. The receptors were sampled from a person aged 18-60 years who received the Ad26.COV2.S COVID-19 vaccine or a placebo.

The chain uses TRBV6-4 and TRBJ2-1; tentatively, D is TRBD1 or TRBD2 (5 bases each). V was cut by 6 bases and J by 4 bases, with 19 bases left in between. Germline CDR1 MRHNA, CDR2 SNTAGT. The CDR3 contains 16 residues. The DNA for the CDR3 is TGTGCCAGCAGCCCTGAGCAGGGAGCCGCTTACAATGAGCAGTTCTTC. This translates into CASSPEQGAAYNEQFF.

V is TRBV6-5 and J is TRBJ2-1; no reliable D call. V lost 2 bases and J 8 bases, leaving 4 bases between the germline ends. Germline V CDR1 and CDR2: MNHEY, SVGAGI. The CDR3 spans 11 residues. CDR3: CASSYPHEQFF. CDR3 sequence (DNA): TGTGCCAGCAGTTACCCGCATGAGCAGTTCTTC.

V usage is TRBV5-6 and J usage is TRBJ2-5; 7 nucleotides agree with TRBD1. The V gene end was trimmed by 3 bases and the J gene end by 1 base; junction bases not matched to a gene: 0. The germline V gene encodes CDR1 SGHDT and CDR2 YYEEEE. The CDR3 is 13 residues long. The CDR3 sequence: CASSWTGQETQYF. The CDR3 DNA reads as TGTGCCAGCAGCTGGACAGGCCAAGAGACCCAGTACTTC.

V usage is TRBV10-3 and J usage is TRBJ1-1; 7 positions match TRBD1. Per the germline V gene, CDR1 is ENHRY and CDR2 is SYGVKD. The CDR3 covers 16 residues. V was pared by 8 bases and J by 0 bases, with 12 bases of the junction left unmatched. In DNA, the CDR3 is TGTGCCATCGCGTCGTTCAGGGGGACAGTGAACACTGAAGCTTTCTTT. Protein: CAIASFRGTVNTEAFF.

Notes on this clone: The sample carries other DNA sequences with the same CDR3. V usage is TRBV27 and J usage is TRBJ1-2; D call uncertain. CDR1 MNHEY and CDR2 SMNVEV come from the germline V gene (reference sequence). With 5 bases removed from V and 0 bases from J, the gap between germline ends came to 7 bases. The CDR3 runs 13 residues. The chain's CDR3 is CASSLGPNYGYTF. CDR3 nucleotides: TGTGCCAGCAGTCTCGGGCCTAACTATGGCTACACCTTC.

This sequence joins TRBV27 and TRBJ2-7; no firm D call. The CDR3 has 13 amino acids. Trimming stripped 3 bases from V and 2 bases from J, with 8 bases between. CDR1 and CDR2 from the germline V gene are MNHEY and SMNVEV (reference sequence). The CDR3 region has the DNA TGTGCCAGCAGTTTTGGAGTAACCTACGAGCAGTACTTC. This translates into CASSFGVTYEQYF.

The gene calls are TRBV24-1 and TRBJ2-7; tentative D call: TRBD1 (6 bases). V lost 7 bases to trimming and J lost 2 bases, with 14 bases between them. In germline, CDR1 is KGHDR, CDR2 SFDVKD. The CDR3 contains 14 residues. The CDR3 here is CATREGTLTYEQYF. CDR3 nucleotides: TGTGCCACCAGGGAAGGGACACTCACCTACGAGCAGTACTTC.

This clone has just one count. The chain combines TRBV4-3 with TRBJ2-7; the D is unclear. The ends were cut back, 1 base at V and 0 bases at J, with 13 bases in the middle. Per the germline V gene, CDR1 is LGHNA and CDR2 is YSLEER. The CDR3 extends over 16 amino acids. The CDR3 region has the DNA TGCGCCAGCAGCCAAGCCTATGACGGAAGCTCCTACGAGCAGTACTTC. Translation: CASSQAYDGSSYEQYF.

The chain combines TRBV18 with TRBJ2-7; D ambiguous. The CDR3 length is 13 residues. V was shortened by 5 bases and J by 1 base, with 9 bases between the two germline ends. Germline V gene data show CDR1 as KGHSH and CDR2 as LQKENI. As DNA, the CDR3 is TGTGCCAGCTCATCCAGTGAGTCCTACGAGCAGTACTTC. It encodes CASSSSESYEQYF.

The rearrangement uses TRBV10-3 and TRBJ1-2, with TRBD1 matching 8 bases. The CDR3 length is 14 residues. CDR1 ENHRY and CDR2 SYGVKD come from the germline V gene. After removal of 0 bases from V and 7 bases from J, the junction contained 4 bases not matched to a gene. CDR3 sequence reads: CAISESRTGGGYTF. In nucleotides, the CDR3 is TGTGCCATCAGTGAGTCAAGAACAGGGGGTGGCTACACCTTC.

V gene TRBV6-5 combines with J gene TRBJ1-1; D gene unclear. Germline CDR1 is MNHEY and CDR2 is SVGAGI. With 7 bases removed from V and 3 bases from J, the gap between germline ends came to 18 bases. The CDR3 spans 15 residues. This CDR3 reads CASTVTRFRYTEAFF. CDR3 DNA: TGTGCCAGCACCGTTACACGATTCAGGTACACTGAAGCTTTCTTT.

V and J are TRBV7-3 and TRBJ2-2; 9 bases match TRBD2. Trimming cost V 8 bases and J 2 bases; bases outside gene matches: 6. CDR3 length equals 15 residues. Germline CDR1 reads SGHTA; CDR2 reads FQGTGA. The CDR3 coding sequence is TGTGCCAGCCAGATAGCGGGAGTTAACACCGGGGAGCTGTTTTTT. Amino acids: CASQIAGVNTGELFF. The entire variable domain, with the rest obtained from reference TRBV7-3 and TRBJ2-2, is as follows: GAGVSQTPSNKVTEKGKYVELRCDPISGHTALYWYRQSLGQGPEFLIYFQGTGAADDSGLPNDRFFAVRPEGSVSTLKIQRTERGDSAVYLCASQIAGVNTGELFFGEGSRLTVL.

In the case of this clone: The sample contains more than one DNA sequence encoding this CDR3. CDR3 bases: TGTGCCAGCAGCTTCACGGGCTATGGCTACACCTTC. Encoded protein: CASSFTGYGYTF. This sequence joins TRBV7-6 and TRBJ1-2; D is unresolved. The CDR3 contains 12 residues. Trimming took off 3 bases at V and 4 bases at J, with 6 bases between the two ends. CDR1 and CDR2 (germline): SGHVS, FNYEAQ. The whole variable domain, remainder taken from reference TRBV7-6 and TRBJ1-2, is GAGVSQSPRYKVTKRGQDVALRCDPISGHVSLYWYRQALGQGPEFLTYFNYEAQQDKSGLPNDRFSAERPEGSISTLTIQRTEQRDSAMYRCASSFTGYGYTFGSGTRLTVV.

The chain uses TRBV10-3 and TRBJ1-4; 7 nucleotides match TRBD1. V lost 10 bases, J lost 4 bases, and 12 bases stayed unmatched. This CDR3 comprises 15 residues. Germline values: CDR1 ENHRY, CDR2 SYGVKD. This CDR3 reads CATTTATGNNEKLFF. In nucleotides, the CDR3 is TGTGCCACCACAACGGCGACAGGGAATAATGAAAAACTGTTTTTT.

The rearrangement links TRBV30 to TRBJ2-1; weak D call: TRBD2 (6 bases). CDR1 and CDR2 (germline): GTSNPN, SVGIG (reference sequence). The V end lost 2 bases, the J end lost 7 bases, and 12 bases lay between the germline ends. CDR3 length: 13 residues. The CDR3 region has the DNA TGTGCCTGGAGTTCCGGGAGAAAGAATGAGCAGTTCTTC. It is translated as CAWSSGRKNEQFF.

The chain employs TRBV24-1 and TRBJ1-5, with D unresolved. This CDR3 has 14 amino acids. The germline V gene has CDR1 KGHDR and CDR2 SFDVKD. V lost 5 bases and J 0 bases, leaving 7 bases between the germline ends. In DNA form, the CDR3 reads TGTGCCACCAGTGCTTGGGATAGCAATCAGCCCCAGCATTTT. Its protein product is CATSAWDSNQPQHF.

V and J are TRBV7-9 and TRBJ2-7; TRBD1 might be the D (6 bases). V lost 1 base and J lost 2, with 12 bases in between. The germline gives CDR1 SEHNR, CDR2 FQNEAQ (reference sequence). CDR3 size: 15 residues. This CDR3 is CASSLGTPGAYEQYF. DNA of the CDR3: TGTGCCAGCAGCTTAGGGACACCAGGGGCCTACGAGCAGTACTTC.

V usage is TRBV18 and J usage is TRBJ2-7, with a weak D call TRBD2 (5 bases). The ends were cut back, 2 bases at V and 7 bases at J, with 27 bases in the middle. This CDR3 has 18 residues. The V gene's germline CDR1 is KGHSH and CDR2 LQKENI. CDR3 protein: CASSPSDPGGLTLGEQYF. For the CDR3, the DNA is TGTGCCAGCTCACCATCGGATCCCGGAGGCCTAACCCTGGGGGAGCAGTACTTC. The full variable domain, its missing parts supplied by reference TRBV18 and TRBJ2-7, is NAGVMQNPRHLVRRRGQEARLRCSPMKGHSHVYWYRQLPEEGLKFMVYLQKENIIDESGMPKERFSAEFPKEGPSILRIQQVVRGDSAAYFCASSPSDPGGLTLGEQYFGPGTRLTVT.

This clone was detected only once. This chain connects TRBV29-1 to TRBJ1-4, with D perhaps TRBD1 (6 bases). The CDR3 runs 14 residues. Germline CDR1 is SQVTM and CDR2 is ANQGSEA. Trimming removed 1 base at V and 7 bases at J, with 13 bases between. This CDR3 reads CSVEGRRGSEKLFF. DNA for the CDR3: TGCAGCGTTGAAGGCAGGAGGGGGAGTGAAAAACTGTTTTTT.